One and the same sample provided the 15 T cell receptor beta chains below, sequenced in a study of T cells in Graves' hyperthyroidism and ophthalmopathy (dated 2019 in TCRdb). Library generation was performed with multiplex PCR. For sequencing, an Illumina HiSeq 2000 was employed. The TCR beta CDR3 regions were amplified from the RNA transcripts. The TCR CDR3 was subjected to a first round of RT-PCR using the HTBI primer set and the Qiagen OneStep RT-PCR kit. Clones were called with MiXCR by TCRdb after fastp trimmed the public reads at Q25, and only in-frame beta chains were retained. Entries that share a CDR3 protein sequence are merged under the most common genes and DNA. This sample comprises roughly 710,000 distinct CDR3 sequences, about a third of them detected only once. More than 25% of the sample is in the top ten clones. The specimen sequenced was blood. All receptors come from a woman aged 40-49 years with Graves' hyperthyroidism.

In this sample, this clonotype turned up many times. The chain has TRBV12-3 or TRBV12-4 and TRBJ1-4, with D unresolved. This CDR3 is 15 amino acids long. V was cut by 3 bases and J by 5 bases, with 13 bases left in between. The CDR3 coding sequence is TGTGCCAGCAGTTTGTGGGTAAACCACAATGAAAAACTGTTTTTT. This encodes CASSLWVNHNEKLFF.

This clonotype appeared many times. The chain employs TRBV5-8 and TRBJ1-2; maybe TRBD1 (5 bases). Germline lookup yields CDR1 SGHTS and CDR2 YDEGEE. The CDR3 has 12 amino acids. V was trimmed by 2 bases and J by 8 bases, leaving 10 bases between them. The CDR3 is CASSLQAGGYTF. The CDR3 DNA is TGTGCCAGCAGCTTACAGGCCGGCGGCTACACCTTC. The full variable domain, its missing parts supplied by reference TRBV5-8 and TRBJ1-2, is EAGVTQSPTHLIKTRGQQATLRCSPISGHTSVYWYQQALGLGLQFLLWYDEGEERNRGNFPPRFSGRQFPNYSSELNVNALELEDSALYLCASSLQAGGYTFGSGTRLTVV.

This clonotype was observed a single time. A read error may produce the germline difference seen at one junction end. The chain uses TRBV15 and TRBJ2-6; tentatively, D is TRBD1 (5 bases). CDR3 length equals 12 residues. The V gene's germline CDR1 is LNHNV and CDR2 YYDKDF (reference sequence). Here the CDR3 reads CATSRDLSGYAF. As DNA, the CDR3 is TGTGCCACCAGCAGAGATTTGTCAGGGTATGCTTTC.

This chain links TRBV20-1 with TRBJ2-3, with TRBD2 matching over 9 bases. V lost 6 bases to trimming and J lost 2 bases; unmatched junction nucleotides: 18. The CDR3 runs 18 residues. Germline V gene sequence: CDR1 DFQATT, CDR2 SNEGSKA (reference sequence). CDR3 in DNA: TGCAGTGCCGGACCACCCAGCGGGAGGCGGGAGGCCACAGATACGCAGTATTTT. Its translation is CSAGPPSGRREATDTQYF.

Only a few counts were recorded for this clonotype. The chain joins TRBV14 to TRBJ1-1; a weak D match, TRBD1 (5 bases). From germline, CDR1 is SGHDN and CDR2 FVKESK. CDR3 length equals 16 residues. The V and J ends lost 1 base and 0 bases respectively, with 12 bases between them. CDR3 in DNA: TGTGCCAGCAGCCAAGTTTACGGCAGGGTGAACACTGAAGCTTTCTTT. Protein sequence: CASSQVYGRVNTEAFF. Supplemented by reference TRBV14 and TRBJ1-1, the full variable domain reads EAGVTQFPSHSVIEKGQTVTLRCDPISGHDNLYWYRRVMGKEIKFLLHFVKESKQDESGMPNNRFLAERTGGTYSTLKVQPAELEDSGVYFCASSQVYGRVNTEAFFGQGTRLTVV.

This clonotype was seen only a few times. V gene TRBV7-8 combines with J gene TRBJ1-4; D perhaps matches TRBD1 (6 bases). V was cut by 5 bases and J by 7 bases, with 17 bases left in between. This CDR3 comprises 15 residues. Germline-derived CDR1 and CDR2 are SGHVS and FQNEAQ. The CDR3 coding sequence is TGTGCCAGCAGCCCGGGGAGGGGGGCCCCTGAAAAACTGTTTTTT. Amino acid sequence: CASSPGRGAPEKLFF.

About this clonotype: Relative to the germline gene, one junction end is altered; a read error may explain this. This rearrangement joins TRBV5-6 to TRBJ1-2, with D unresolved. The CDR3 runs to 14 residues. Germline V gene data show CDR1 as SGHDT and CDR2 as YYEEEE. DNA of the CDR3: TGTGCCAGCAGCCAAGATTGGTACGACTATGGATACACCTTC. This translates into CASSQDWYDYGYTF.

The chain uses TRBV20-1 and TRBJ1-5, with a weak D call TRBD1 (5 bases). Trimming removed 6 bases at V and 3 bases at J, with 12 bases between. The CDR3 spans 13 residues. The germline CDR1 and CDR2 sequences are DFQATT and SNEGSKA (reference sequence). CDR3 region: CSAIPGPNQPQHF. CDR3 nucleotides: TGCAGTGCAATTCCGGGACCCAATCAGCCCCAGCATTTT.

This clonotype was observed a few times. This sequence joins TRBV19 and TRBJ1-1; possibly TRBD1 for D (6 bases). Trimming removed 6 bases from V and 1 base from J, with 24 bases in between. Germline CDR1 is LNHDA and CDR2 is SQIVND (reference sequence). The CDR3 contains 18 residues. The CDR3 loop reads CASSLNTLTTGENTEAFF. CDR3 DNA: TGTGCCAGTAGCTTAAACACCCTCACGACAGGAGAGAACACTGAAGCTTTCTTT.

The rearrangement joins TRBV6-4 to TRBJ1-2; D remains ambiguous. V lost 3 bases, J lost 0 bases, and 17 bases lay in between. This CDR3 region has 17 residues. Germline V gene data show CDR1 as MRHNA and CDR2 as SNTAGT. The CDR3 loop is CASSDGLAFGANYGYTF. CDR3 sequence (DNA): TGTGCCAGCAGTGATGGGCTTGCATTTGGAGCTAACTATGGCTACACCTTC.

Many counts were recorded for this clonotype. The chain carries TRBV10-3 and TRBJ1-2; the match to TRBD1 covers 7 bases. With V trimmed by 0 bases and J by 8 bases, 18 bases remained unmatched. The germline CDR1 and CDR2 sequences are ENHRY and SYGVKD. This CDR3 comprises 18 residues. The CDR3 spells CAISESVYRQGPHQGYTF. CDR3 bases: TGTGCCATCAGTGAGTCCGTGTACCGACAGGGCCCGCACCAGGGCTACACCTTC.

V is TRBV6-5 and J is TRBJ1-2, with 8 bases fitting TRBD1. Losses at the gene ends were 6 bases for V and 7 bases for J; bases not matched to a gene: 7. Germline values: CDR1 MNHEY, CDR2 SVGAGI. CDR3 length equals 13 residues. The CDR3 is CASSPTDRGGYTF. The CDR3 nucleotides read TGTGCCAGCAGCCCGACCGACAGGGGTGGCTACACCTTC.

Notes on this clonotype: A much larger clone lies one base from this, so it may be a read error. The chain employs TRBV7-2 and TRBJ2-7, with TRBD1 identical over 7 bases. Per the germline V gene, CDR1 is SGHTA and CDR2 is FQGNSA. The CDR3 loop spans 12 amino acids. CDR3 loop: CASSPSGGQQHF. The DNA of the CDR3 is TGTGCCAGCAGCCCATCAGGGGGTCAGCAGCACTTC.

This clonotype was seen many times. V and J are TRBV7-6 and TRBJ2-7, with unresolved D. The germline V gene has CDR1 SGHVS and CDR2 FNYEAQ. CDR3 length: 14 amino acids. With 1 base removed from V and 1 base from J, the gap between germline ends came to 8 bases. The CDR3 loop is CASSLDSLSYEQYF. The CDR3 bases are TGTGCCAGCAGCTTAGACTCATTATCCTACGAGCAGTACTTC. The variable domain in full, completed from reference TRBV7-6 and TRBJ2-7, reads GAGVSQSPRYKVTKRGQDVALRCDPISGHVSLYWYRQALGQGPEFLTYFNYEAQQDKSGLPNDRFSAERPEGSISTLTIQRTEQRDSAMYRCASSLDSLSYEQYFGPGTRLTVT.

This clonotype was counted ten times or more. This chain uses TRBV19 with TRBJ1-5, with TRBD1 identical over 7 bases. The CDR3 runs to 14 residues. V shed 5 bases and J 6 bases; nucleotides not matched to a gene: 7. Germline V gene sequence: CDR1 LNHDA, CDR2 SQIVND (reference sequence). The chain's CDR3 is CASSEGTVGQPQHF. For the CDR3, the DNA is TGTGCCAGTAGTGAAGGGACAGTTGGTCAGCCCCAGCATTTT.